This paragraph covers one T cell receptor beta chain sequence. The data originate from a study of T cell changes during pregnancy in multiple sclerosis. The CDR3 spans 15 residues. J lost 2 bases, V lost 4 bases, and 4 bases had no gene match. Germline lookup yields CDR1 SGHTS and CDR2 YDEGEE. Some clones are missing from TCRdb's copy, which holds only in-frame ones; the method was immunoSEQ multiplex PCR. The table records about 38,000 clones, roughly 93% of them present only once. The chain is built from TRBV5-8 and TRBJ2-2, with 8 bases that match TRBD1. The source is a female donor with multiple sclerosis, enrolled in a pregnancy study. Here the sequenced sample was CD4+ T cells from peripheral blood mononuclear cells, taken in the second trimester of pregnancy. Here the CDR3 DNA reads TGTGCCAGCAGCCTGACAGGGGCTAACACCGGGGAGCTGTTTTTT. Translated, it gives CASSLTGANTGELFF.